A single T cell receptor beta chain is shown here with its context. Germline assignment: CDR1 SGHDT and CDR2 YYEEEE. V was clipped by 3 bases and J by 0 bases; unmatched bases: 11. The CDR3 extends over 18 amino acids. The time point is: after dendritic cell vaccination, including at tumor progression/relapse. This entry belongs to a study of glioma-infiltrating T cells after dendritic cell vaccination. TCRdb's table, derived via immunoSEQ multiplex PCR, lists solely in-frame clones and lacks some. The sample records roughly 60,000 clones, about 80% being singletons. The sequence was collected from a human donor with glioblastoma. This sequence joins TRBV5-6 and TRBJ1-1; the match to TRBD1 covers 10 bases. The sample in question was blood, obtained after dendritic cell vaccination. The CDR3 loop reads CASSSTGQGGSMNTEAFF. CDR3 bases: TGTGCCAGCAGCTCGACAGGACAGGGGGGATCCATGAACACTGAAGCTTTCTTT.